This is a list of T cell receptor beta chains from one sample in a study of response to subunit inactivated influenza vaccine. Each CDR3 protein is one row after TCRdb ran MiXCR on the RT-PCR reads. The data show over 650,000 distinct CDR3 sequences, roughly 20% seen once. The sample consisted of PBMCs from blood, taken 5 to 6 days after vaccination. These receptors were taken from a man aged 45-60 years who received an inactivated influenza vaccine. Each CDR3 is given with its conserved first and last residue.

V	CDR3
TRBV5-1	CASSVDRGYEQYF
TRBV21-1	CASSTHPLQGSSYNSPLHF
TRBV20-1	CSAALAGGNYEQYF
TRBV10-3	CAISPGSTDTQYF
TRBV27	CASSLRGAGYGYTF
TRBV7-8	CASSLDRPINEKLFF
TRBV24-1	CATRTPGDEQFF
TRBV7-9	CASSLQSGGDGANVLTF
TRBV30	CAWAPGTAIGETQYF
TRBV27	CASSYWGSNTGELFF
TRBV29-1	CSVWAAPETQYF
TRBV28	CASSGVPVNEQFF
TRBV21-1	CASSKVRRKTANYGYTF
TRBV25-1	CASSELGLAGTDTQYF
TRBV15	CATSRERYGYTF
TRBV6-1	CASTTGQGVGEQYF
TRBV7-2	CASSLVNGGSPLHF
TRBV6-2/TRBV6-3	CASSPGVGADTQYF
TRBV10-3	CAIRRTGGLDEQFF
TRBV20-1	CSAKGRGATEAFF
TRBV9	CASSVNTGASKDEQFF
TRBV11-3	CASSHQGDTGELFF
TRBV20-1	CSAPRLTSGRESTGELFF
TRBV12-3/TRBV12-4	CASSFYGTGGNQPQHF
TRBV18	CASSPGSGQPQHF
TRBV12-3/TRBV12-4	CASSFFGGSYEQYF
TRBV6-2/TRBV6-3	CASSAYRNTEAFF
TRBV12-3/TRBV12-4	CASRHKTGFAEAFF
TRBV7-2	CASSFTNHNEQFF
TRBV24-1	CATSDTRGGYEQYF
TRBV5-1	CASSPSGNSYNEQFF
TRBV27	CASSRLAGKETQYF
TRBV4-1	CASSQEINYSYEQYF
TRBV12-3/TRBV12-4	CASRSTTGRPNTEAFF
TRBV20-1	CSARRGLAGGGSTDTQYF